This T cell receptor beta chain was profiled in a study of blood T cell repertoires in COVID-19. Study in general: The samples span acute and convalescent COVID-19 from the United States, Italy and Spain. Sources were T cells, B-cell-depleted T cells, or PBMCs; the material itself was cDNA or gDNA.

Authors' analysis steps: For nucleated cells, counts were estimated from reference gene primer amplification. The data were produced by immunoSEQ multiplex PCR, yet TCRdb's version contains in-frame clones alone and is incomplete. Clone size and the V and J calls come from that table; the DNA yielded D and trimming. In the table there are around 150,000 clones, under 85% of which are singletons. Germline V gene data show CDR1 as SGHTA and CDR2 as FQGNSA. The length of the CDR3 is 15 residues. The V end was cut by 5 bases, the J end by 1 base, with 11 bases between. The sample consisted of peripheral blood. This chain joins TRBV7-2 and TRBJ1-4, with D possibly TRBD1 on 6 matching bases. The clonotype was recovered from a man aged 70-80 years with acute or convalescent COVID-19. The CDR3 here is CASSPVGGTNEKLFF. CDR3 DNA: TGTGCCAGCAGCCCTGTAGGGGGAACTAATGAAAAACTGTTTTTT.